Below are 17 T cell receptor beta chains sequenced from a single sample in a study of T cells in Graves' hyperthyroidism and ophthalmopathy. The source material, RNA transcripts, was used to amplify TCR beta CDR3 regions. The TCR CDR3 was amplified in a first-round RT-PCR using the HTBI primer set. TCRdb analysed the multiplex PCR reads with MiXCR anew, one entry per CDR3 protein. Among 300,000 to 500,000 distinct CDR3 sequences listed, around 14% were seen once. The sample taken for sequencing was blood. Receptors were obtained from a woman aged 30 to 39 with Graves' hyperthyroidism.

This clonotype was found many times. The CDR3 region has the DNA TGTGCCTGGAGTACCTCCTACAATGAGCAGTTCTTC. Encoded protein: CAWSTSYNEQFF. This chain uses TRBV30 with TRBJ2-1; D gene uncertain. Germline CDR1 reads GTSNPN; CDR2 reads SVGIG (reference sequence). Trimming removed 2 bases at V and 0 bases at J, with 2 bases between. This CDR3 spans 12 amino acids.

The genes are TRBV20-1 and TRBJ2-4; weak D call: TRBD1 (6 bases). This CDR3 contains 15 residues. With 1 base removed from V and 3 bases from J, the gap between germline ends came to 13 bases. Per the germline V gene, CDR1 is DFQATT and CDR2 is SNEGSKA (reference sequence). CDR3 sequence (DNA): TGCAGTGCTAGAGTTCAGGGGAAGGGCAAAAACATTCAGTACTTC. Its protein is CSARVQGKGKNIQYF.

This clonotype appeared a few times. The CDR3 region has the DNA TGCGCCAGCAGCCAACCCACGTCTGCCACTGAAGCTTTCTTT. It yields the protein CASSQPTSATEAFF. This chain connects TRBV4-1 to TRBJ1-1, with D unclear. The CDR3 extends over 14 amino acids. The V and J ends lost 2 bases and 4 bases respectively, with 11 bases between them. Germline V lookup: CDR1 MGHRA, CDR2 YSYEKL.

This chain connects TRBV20-1 to TRBJ2-1, with 9 nucleotides matching TRBD2. CDR3 length: 16 residues. Germline V gene sequence: CDR1 DFQATT, CDR2 SNEGSKA (reference sequence). V was clipped by 4 bases and J by 1 base; unmatched bases: 8. The CDR3: CSAKRQREDSYNEQFF. The CDR3 coding sequence is TGCAGTGCTAAACGACAGCGGGAGGATTCCTACAATGAGCAGTTCTTC.

This clonotype has only a few counts. The chain links TRBV12-3 or TRBV12-4 to TRBJ1-5, with D perhaps TRBD1 (6 bases). The DNA matches TRBJ2-3 better at its end, which makes the J call doubtful. CDR3 length: 16 residues. CDR3 in amino acids: CASSSQGTLSNQPQYF. CDR3 coding DNA: TGTGCCAGCAGTTCACAAGGGACACTTAGCAATCAGCCCCAGTATTTT.

Ten or more counts support this clonotype. The chain uses TRBV28 and TRBJ2-7, with TRBD2 matching 11 bases. Germline assignment: CDR1 MDHEN and CDR2 SYDVKM. The CDR3 is made up of 13 amino acids. Trimming at V came to 6 bases and at J to 9 bases, leaving 7 bases not matched to a gene. CDR3 amino acids: CASRTSGKERQYF. The CDR3 DNA reads TGTGCCAGCAGGACTAGCGGGAAGGAACGGCAGTACTTC.

The chain links TRBV5-4 to TRBJ2-7; 7 positions match TRBD1. The germline V gene encodes CDR1 SGHNT and CDR2 YYREEE (reference sequence). V was clipped by 6 bases and J by 2 bases; unmatched bases: 8. The CDR3 is 14 amino acids. In DNA form, the CDR3 reads TGTGCCAGCACCCAGGACAGGTTTCCCTACGAGCAGTACTTC. This gives the protein CASTQDRFPYEQYF. Variable domain in full (rest from reference TRBV5-4 and TRBJ2-7): ETGVTQSPTHLIKTRGQQVTLRCSSQSGHNTVSWYQQALGQGPQFIFQYYREEENGRGNFPPRFSGLQFPNYSSELNVNALELDDSALYLCASTQDRFPYEQYFGPGTRLTVT.

This clonotype was observed many times. This rearrangement joins TRBV6-2 or TRBV6-3 to TRBJ2-5; D is perhaps TRBD2 (6 bases). CDR1 and CDR2 from the germline V gene are MNHEY and SVGEGT. The CDR3 runs to 16 residues. V gave up 6 bases and J gave up 4 bases, with 21 bases separating them. The CDR3 region is CASSQDYQEGPETQYF. CDR3 in DNA: TGTGCCAGCAGCCAGGACTACCAAGAAGGCCCAGAGACCCAGTACTTC.

In its sample, this clonotype was seen many times. The chain couples TRBV24-1 to TRBJ2-2; 13 bases are shared with TRBD2. This CDR3 has 17 residues. The junction had 3 bases not matched to a gene; V was cut back by 4 bases and J by 2 bases. Germline CDR1 and CDR2: KGHDR and SFDVKD. DNA of the CDR3: TGTGCCACCAGTGACCGGGGACTAGCGGGAAACACCGGGGAGCTGTTTTTT. This translates into CATSDRGLAGNTGELFF.

The gene calls are TRBV11-2 and TRBJ2-1; D is undetermined. Germline CDR1 is SGHAT and CDR2 is FQNNGV. V lost 2 bases to trimming and J lost 3 bases, with 5 bases between them. The CDR3 is made up of 13 amino acids. CDR3: CASSLPDYNEQFF. In nucleotides, the CDR3 is TGTGCCAGCAGCTTACCCGACTACAATGAGCAGTTCTTC.

This clonotype has a count of ten or more. The rearrangement uses TRBV5-1 and TRBJ2-1, with TRBD2 identical over 10 bases. V shed 3 bases, J shed 0 bases, and the junction held 3 bases outside the gene matches. Looked up from germline, CDR1 is SGHRS and CDR2 is YFSETQ. This CDR3 is 16 amino acids long. CDR3 in DNA: TGCGCCAGCAGCTCTAGCGGGAGTCCCTCCTACAATGAGCAGTTCTTC. The encoded protein is CASSSSGSPSYNEQFF.

The chain uses TRBV28 and TRBJ1-6, with D perhaps TRBD1 (5 bases). This CDR3 contains 15 residues. V was trimmed by 1 base and J by 7 bases, leaving 11 bases between them. Germline loops: CDR1 MDHEN, CDR2 SYDVKM. The DNA of the CDR3 is TGTGCCAGCAGTTTATTCCGGGACGGCAATTCACCCCTCCACTTT. Translating gives CASSLFRDGNSPLHF.

This clonotype was detected ten times or more. CDR3 DNA sequence: TGCAGTGCACCACGGACGGATAGCAATCAGCCCCAGCATTTT. Its translation: CSAPRTDSNQPQHF. The chain employs TRBV20-1 and TRBJ1-5; D uncertain. This CDR3 has 14 residues. V lost 6 bases and J lost 0, with 12 bases in between. Per germline, CDR1 DFQATT and CDR2 SNEGSKA (reference sequence).

This clonotype has a handful of counts. The V gene is TRBV9, the J gene TRBJ2-7, with unresolved D. The CDR3 is 14 residues long. V gave up 0 bases and J gave up 2 bases, with 9 bases separating them. CDR1 and CDR2 from the germline V gene are SGDLS and YYNGEE. DNA of the CDR3: TGTGCCAGCAGCGTAGACCTGGGTCCCTACGAGCAGTACTTC. This sequence encodes CASSVDLGPYEQYF.

This clonotype was detected ten times or more. V usage is TRBV13 and J usage is TRBJ1-1; TRBD1 matches 9 bases. There are 13 residues in the CDR3. V was pared by 5 bases and J by 9 bases, with 7 bases of the junction left unmatched. Per germline, CDR1 PRHDT and CDR2 FYEKMQ (reference sequence). The CDR3, as DNA: TGTGCCAGCAGCGGGAAGACAGGGGGGCAAGCTTTCTTT. Translated, it gives CASSGKTGGQAFF. Together with reference TRBV13 and TRBJ1-1, the CDR3 gives the full variable domain: AAGVIQSPRHLIKEKRETATLKCYPIPRHDTVYWYQQGPGQDPQFLISFYEKMQSDKGSIPDRFSAQQFSDYHSELNMSSLELGDSALYFCASSGKTGGQAFFGQGTRLTVV.

This rearrangement joins TRBV29-1 to TRBJ2-1; tentative D call: TRBD2 (5 bases). Trimming shortened V by 2 bases and J by 8 bases, and 19 bases separated the two germline ends. CDR3 length: 15 amino acids. Germline lookup yields CDR1 SQVTM and CDR2 ANQGSEA. CDR3 in DNA: TGCAGCGTTGAAAGTAACCGGGGTACCCCAGATGAGCAGTTCTTC. Translated: CSVESNRGTPDEQFF.

The chain couples TRBV5-1 to TRBJ2-2; maybe TRBD1 (6 bases). The CDR3 sequence is 14 residues long. The germline V gene encodes CDR1 SGHRS and CDR2 YFSETQ. V was shortened by 5 bases and J by 3 bases, with 11 bases between the two germline ends. CDR3: CASRTGSYTGELFF. DNA for the CDR3: TGCGCCAGCAGAACAGGGTCGTACACCGGGGAGCTGTTTTTT. The full variable domain, with the rest looked up from reference TRBV5-1 and TRBJ2-2, is KAGVTQTPRYLIKTRGQQVTLSCSPISGHRSVSWYQQTPGQGLQFLFEYFSETQRNKGNFPGRFSGRQFSNSRSEMNVSTLELGDSALYLCASRTGSYTGELFFGEGSRLTVL.